This TCR beta chain comes out of a study of long-term antiretroviral therapy in people with HIV. Study-level points and caveats: Relative to transplant donor controls, diversity remained lower despite increasing after ART.

Without exception, participants with HIV were treated in the United States. Prior to DNA extraction, the samples held about 1-11 million cryopreserved PBMC. Survey-level resolution applied to immunoSEQ assay v3.0. Roughly 40,000-55,000 T-cell genomes per sample were the sequencing target. The protocol was immunoSEQ multiplex PCR, while the TCRdb copy is restricted to in-frame clones and leaves out a portion. The sample consists of some 33,000 clones, approximately 80% of them appearing once. Concerning this clone: Its antigen is not known.

This clonotype was obtained from a man in his late teens or twenties with HIV. The material was unsorted PBMCs, obtained 0.6 years after starting antiretroviral therapy.

DNA for the CDR3: TGCGCCAGCAGCTTCCGGGCAGGGTCTGGGGAGCAGTACTTC. Protein: CASSFRAGSGEQYF. The chain is built from TRBV5-1 and TRBJ2-7; tentative D call: TRBD1 (5 bases). V gave up 2 bases and J gave up 7 bases, with 16 bases separating them. The CDR3 extends over 14 amino acids. Germline assignment: CDR1 SGHRS and CDR2 YFSETQ. Full variable domain (rest looked up from reference TRBV5-1 and TRBJ2-7): KAGVTQTPRYLIKTRGQQVTLSCSPISGHRSVSWYQQTPGQGLQFLFEYFSETQRNKGNFPGRFSGRQFSNSRSEMNVSTLELGDSALYLCASSFRAGSGEQYFGPGTRLTVT.